One and the same sample provided the 30 T cell receptor beta chains below, sequenced in a study of cytomegalovirus exposure and HLA in healthy donors (dated by TCRdb to 2017 to 2019). Receptor libraries were prepared by the immunoSEQ multiplex PCR assay. A mixture of 60 forward primers for TCR Vbeta segments and 13 reverse primers for TCR Jbeta segments was used in the multiplex PCR. TCRdb took over this immuneACCESS table, retaining in-frame rearrangements with V and J assigned. Such tables are incomplete; in checked studies, under half of the missing clones stem from an unresolved V gene, and the remainder is unexplained. The sample table records roughly 200,000 clones; 75% to 85% of these occur just once. The ten largest account for around 2.9% of the sample. Sequencing was carried out using PBMCs. The receptor set was obtained from a woman between 55 and 75 years old in good health and CMV-seropositive.

The rearrangement links TRBV27 to TRBJ1-4; possibly TRBD1 for D (5 bases). This CDR3 is 17 amino acids long. Trimming took 3 bases from V and 7 from J, leaving 21 bases between them. Germline V CDR1 and CDR2: MNHEY, SMNVEV (reference sequence). The CDR3 DNA follows: TGTGCCAGCAGTTTGGTAGGATTGGGGCCCGGAAGTGAAAAACTGTTTTTT. This codes for CASSLVGLGPGSEKLFF. Full variable domain (missing parts from reference TRBV27 and TRBJ1-4): EAQVTQNPRYLITVTGKKLTVTCSQNMNHEYMSWYRQDPGLGLRQIYYSMNVEVTDKGDVPEGYKVSRKEKRNFPLILESPSPNQTSLYFCASSLVGLGPGSEKLFFGSGTQLSVL.

The rearrangement uses TRBV5-1 and TRBJ1-2; D unresolved. Trimming pared 7 bases from V and 6 bases from J, leaving 19 bases between. Germline loops: CDR1 SGHRS, CDR2 YFSETQ. The CDR3 has 14 residues. The CDR3 protein is CASFLGPLSHGYTF. The CDR3 region has the DNA TGCGCCAGCTTCCTGGGCCCCCTAAGCCATGGCTACACCTTC.

The chain recombines TRBV5-1 with TRBJ2-2; TRBD2 matches 13 bases. This CDR3 is 17 amino acids long. Trimming cost V 4 bases and J 3 bases; bases outside gene matches: 6. Germline V CDR1 and CDR2: SGHRS, YFSETQ. The chain's CDR3 is CASSLGLAGAYTGELFF. CDR3 coding DNA: TGCGCCAGCAGCCTCGGACTAGCGGGGGCCTACACCGGGGAGCTGTTTTTT.

The V gene is TRBV6-1, the J gene TRBJ2-5; no definite D call. Germline CDR1 is MNHNS and CDR2 is SASEGT. The CDR3 sequence is 14 residues long. V shed 2 bases and J shed 1 base, with 8 bases lying between them. CDR3 sequence: CASSEIPGQETQYF. CDR3 nucleotide sequence: TGTGCCAGCAGTGAAATACCAGGCCAAGAGACCCAGTACTTC.

Of note for this clone: The sample has other DNA sequences that encode this CDR3 too. The chain recombines TRBV18 with TRBJ2-1; unclear D gene. CDR3 length: 14 amino acids. CDR1 and CDR2 (germline): KGHSH, LQKENI. Trimming removed 3 bases at V and 2 bases at J, with 8 bases between. CDR3 amino acids: CASSPPGAYNEQFF. The CDR3 region has the DNA TGTGCCAGCTCACCGCCGGGTGCCTACAATGAGCAGTTCTTC. Based on the CDR3 plus reference TRBV18 and TRBJ2-1, the full variable domain is NAGVMQNPRHLVRRRGQEARLRCSPMKGHSHVYWYRQLPEEGLKFMVYLQKENIIDESGMPKERFSAEFPKEGPSILRIQQVVRGDSAAYFCASSPPGAYNEQFFGPGTRLTVL.

The V and J genes are TRBV29-1 and TRBJ2-7; 9 nucleotides align to TRBD2. The V gene's germline CDR1 is SQVTM and CDR2 ANQGSEA. Trimming cost V 4 bases and J 0 bases; bases outside gene matches: 7. This CDR3 has 15 amino acids. This CDR3 reads CSVAAAGGFSYEQYF. Written as DNA, the CDR3 is TGCAGCGTTGCGGCAGCGGGGGGCTTCTCCTACGAGCAGTACTTC.

The J gene is TRBJ2-1, the V gene TRBV11-2; tentatively, D is TRBD2 (5 bases). The CDR3 loop spans 17 amino acids. In germline, CDR1 is SGHAT, CDR2 FQNNGV. The germline V and J ends were trimmed by 4 bases and 0 bases, with 16 bases remaining between them. Here the CDR3 reads CASSSNLLGSSYNEQFF. In DNA, the CDR3 is TGTGCCAGCAGCTCCAACCTCCTAGGGAGCTCCTACAATGAGCAGTTCTTC. The complete variable domain, with remaining parts taken from reference TRBV11-2 and TRBJ2-1, reads EAGVAQSPRYKIIEKRQSVAFWCNPISGHATLYWYQQILGQGPKLLIQFQNNGVVDDSQLPKDRFSAERLKGVDSTLKIQPAKLEDSAVYLCASSSNLLGSSYNEQFFGPGTRLTVL.

The chain couples TRBV27 to TRBJ2-5; 9 bases fit TRBD2. This CDR3 region has 14 residues. V gave up 2 bases and J gave up 2 bases; unmatched junction bases: 0. Germline V gene data show CDR1 as MNHEY and CDR2 as SMNVEV (reference sequence). DNA for the CDR3: TGTGCCAGCAGTTTACTAGCGGGGCAAGAGACCCAGTACTTC. As protein: CASSLLAGQETQYF.

The V and J genes are TRBV7-2 and TRBJ1-3; no firm D call. In germline, CDR1 is SGHTA, CDR2 FQGNSA. The CDR3 is made up of 13 amino acids. The V gene lost 5 bases and the J gene lost 0 bases, with 5 bases spanning the gap. CDR3: CASSTNSGNTIYF. The CDR3 region has the DNA TGTGCCAGCAGCACTAACTCTGGAAACACCATATATTTT.

V gene TRBV19 combines with J gene TRBJ1-5; D is possibly TRBD1 (5 bases). The V gene lost 6 bases and the J gene lost 7 bases, with 19 bases spanning the gap. Germline CDR1 is LNHDA and CDR2 is SQIVND (reference sequence). This CDR3 spans 15 amino acids. The CDR3 loop is CASRDAGGGVQPQHF. The CDR3 DNA sequence: TGTGCCAGTAGAGACGCGGGGGGTGGAGTCCAGCCCCAGCATTTT. The entire variable domain, with the rest obtained from reference TRBV19 and TRBJ1-5, is as follows: DGGITQSPKYLFRKEGQNVTLSCEQNLNHDAMYWYRQDPGQGLRLIYYSQIVNDFQKGDIAEGYSVSREKKESFPLTVTSAQKNPTAFYLCASRDAGGGVQPQHFGDGTRLSIL.

The gene calls are TRBV5-1 and TRBJ2-7; a weak D match, TRBD1 (6 bases). Germline-derived CDR1 and CDR2 are SGHRS and YFSETQ. The CDR3 has 14 amino acids. V lost 2 bases and J lost 2, with 11 bases in between. In DNA, the CDR3 is TGCGCCAGCAGCTTCAGGGACACAGCCTACGAGCAGTACTTC. Translation: CASSFRDTAYEQYF. Looking up the rest from reference TRBV5-1 and TRBJ2-7 gives the full variable domain: KAGVTQTPRYLIKTRGQQVTLSCSPISGHRSVSWYQQTPGQGLQFLFEYFSETQRNKGNFPGRFSGRQFSNSRSEMNVSTLELGDSALYLCASSFRDTAYEQYFGPGTRLTVT.

The chain carries TRBV11-2 and TRBJ2-5, with 8 bases matching TRBD2. With 5 bases clipped from V and 0 bases from J, the junction kept 11 bases outside the gene matches. The V gene's germline CDR1 is SGHAT and CDR2 FQNNGV. The CDR3 runs to 17 residues. The CDR3 DNA reads TGTGCCAGCAGCCCTCCGGTCCAGCGGGGGTACCAAGAGACCCAGTACTTC. Its translation is CASSPPVQRGYQETQYF.

This clone was detected only once. This chain joins TRBV6-5 and TRBJ1-4; 9 nucleotides agree with TRBD1. CDR1 and CDR2 from the germline V gene are MNHEY and SVGAGI. V gave up 2 bases and J gave up 9 bases; unmatched junction bases: 4. The CDR3 runs to 14 residues. CDR3 sequence (DNA): TGTGCCAGCAGTTACGGACAGGGGATACAAAAACTGTTTTTT. Its protein is CASSYGQGIQKLFF.

This chain's CDR3 is CASRALIGTGYSPLHF. The CDR3, as DNA: TGTGCCAGCAGGGCGCTAATCGGGACAGGTTATTCACCCCTCCACTTT. The chain is built from TRBV6-6 and TRBJ1-6, with TRBD1 identical over 8 bases. Germline V gene data show CDR1 as MNHNY and CDR2 as SVGAGI (reference sequence). CDR3 size: 16 residues. V lost 6 bases to trimming and J lost 8 bases; unmatched junction nucleotides: 12.

The table lists this clone with a count of one. The rearrangement uses TRBV6-5 and TRBJ2-7, with 11 positions matching TRBD1. The J segment lost 1 base and the V segment lost 9 bases, leaving 8 bases of the junction unmatched. CDR1 and CDR2 (germline): MNHEY, SVGAGI. CDR3 length equals 15 residues. The CDR3 nucleotides read TGTGCCAGTCGCTCCCGGGACAGGGGGTCCTACGAGCAGTACTTC. Translating gives CASRSRDRGSYEQYF.

This sequence joins TRBV5-5 and TRBJ1-5; tentative D call: TRBD1 (6 bases). CDR1 is SGHKS and CDR2 is YYEKEE in the germline V gene (reference sequence). The V and J ends lost 3 bases and 4 bases respectively, with 8 bases between them. The CDR3 consists of 13 residues. The DNA of the CDR3 is TGTGCCAGCAGCTCGAGGGGGAATCAGCCCCAGCATTTT. Encoded protein: CASSSRGNQPQHF.

The chain joins TRBV28 to TRBJ1-4; no firm D call. CDR1 MDHEN and CDR2 SYDVKM come from the germline V gene. V was shortened by 1 base and J by 0 bases, with 9 bases between the two germline ends. The CDR3 has 16 residues. The CDR3 region is CASSLFPTSTNEKLFF. The DNA of the CDR3 is TGTGCCAGCAGTTTATTCCCGACTTCAACTAATGAAAAACTGTTTTTT.

In nucleotides, the CDR3 is TGTGCCAGCAGCCGATGGGACTTCCCGTACCAAGAGACCCAGTACTTC. As protein: CASSRWDFPYQETQYF. J is TRBJ2-5 and V is TRBV5-6, with D maybe TRBD2 (6 bases). V was shortened by 4 bases and J by 0 bases, with 16 bases between the two germline ends. Germline lookup yields CDR1 SGHDT and CDR2 YYEEEE. This CDR3 comprises 16 residues.

The sample holds a few counts of this clone. J is TRBJ2-5 and V is TRBV7-6; 11 bases map to TRBD2. The V gene end was trimmed by 5 bases and the J gene end by 3 bases; junction bases not matched to a gene: 5. Germline CDR1 and CDR2: SGHVS and FNYEAQ. This CDR3 is 15 amino acids long. For the CDR3, the DNA is TGTGCCAGCAGCCATAATAGCGGGAGGGAAGAGACCCAGTACTTC. This gives the protein CASSHNSGREETQYF.

The genes are TRBV6-4 and TRBJ1-1, with D unresolved. V was clipped by 8 bases and J by 4 bases, with 17 bases between them. This CDR3 is built from 14 residues. Germline V gene sequence: CDR1 MRHNA, CDR2 SNTAGT. The CDR3 region has the DNA TGTGCCAGCTCCATGACGGGCGGAGGCACTGAAGCTTTCTTT. Translation gives CASSMTGGGTEAFF.

The chain combines TRBV2 with TRBJ2-7; the D gene is possibly TRBD2 (6 bases). The CDR3 covers 16 residues. The germline V and J ends were trimmed by 6 bases and 1 base, with 19 bases remaining between them. Germline V gives CDR1 SNHLY, CDR2 FYNNEI. The CDR3 reads CASRGTAGTLSYEQYF. The CDR3 DNA follows: TGTGCCAGCAGAGGGACTGCCGGGACCTTATCCTACGAGCAGTACTTC.

Notes on this clone: Other DNA sequences in this specimen translate into the identical CDR3. The chain combines TRBV11-2 with TRBJ2-1, with D unclear. Germline-derived CDR1 and CDR2 are SGHAT and FQNNGV. The CDR3 contains 13 residues. With 0 bases removed from V and 6 bases from J, the gap between germline ends came to 6 bases. CDR3 protein: CASSLDRVNEQFF. In DNA, the CDR3 is TGTGCCAGCAGCTTAGATCGGGTCAATGAGCAGTTCTTC.

J is TRBJ1-4 and V is TRBV2; 10 bases are a match to TRBD1. J gave up 8 bases and V 4 bases, and 7 bases lay outside the gene matches. Germline values: CDR1 SNHLY, CDR2 FYNNEI. CDR3 length: 15 residues. The CDR3 sequence: CASSVRTGGAEKLFF. The CDR3 DNA reads TGTGCCAGCAGTGTCCGGACAGGGGGTGCGGAAAAACTGTTTTTT.

This clone was detected a few times. The CDR3 reads CASSLASGRATDTQYF. CDR3 DNA sequence: TGTGCCAGCAGCTTAGCTAGCGGGAGAGCGACAGATACGCAGTATTTT. The chain recombines TRBV11-2 with TRBJ2-3; 10 bases align to TRBD2. The V gene end was trimmed by 1 base and the J gene end by 3 bases; junction bases not matched to a gene: 4. There are 16 residues in the CDR3. In germline, CDR1 is SGHAT, CDR2 FQNNGV.

The chain couples TRBV5-1 to TRBJ2-2, with 13 bases matching TRBD2. J was trimmed by 5 bases and V by 6 bases; bases with no gene match: 16. Germline-derived CDR1 and CDR2 are SGHRS and YFSETQ. The CDR3 runs 19 residues. The CDR3 spells CASTLPGLAGPSVTGELFF. The DNA of the CDR3 is TGCGCCAGCACCCTTCCGGGACTAGCGGGGCCTAGTGTTACCGGGGAGCTGTTTTTT.

This sequence joins TRBV5-1 and TRBJ2-5; perhaps TRBD1 as D (6 bases). CDR1 is SGHRS and CDR2 is YFSETQ in the germline V gene. The CDR3 loop spans 14 amino acids. V lost 7 bases and J 1 base, leaving 14 bases between the germline ends. CDR3 residues: CASATGSSQETQYF. The CDR3, as DNA: TGCGCCAGCGCTACAGGGAGTAGCCAAGAGACCCAGTACTTC.

This clone was observed a few times. CDR3 nucleotide sequence: TGTGCCTGGAAGGCCTTCCGGGGGTATGGCTACACCTTC. This translates into CAWKAFRGYGYTF. The chain links TRBV30 to TRBJ1-2; D may be TRBD1 (5 bases). CDR1 is GTSNPN and CDR2 is SVGIG in the germline V gene (reference sequence). CDR3 size: 13 residues. Trimming stripped 4 bases from V and 5 bases from J, with 14 bases between.

The chain joins TRBV15 to TRBJ1-1; no reliable D call. The CDR3 spans 12 residues. V shed 4 bases and J shed 3 bases, with 6 bases lying between them. Germline-derived CDR1 and CDR2 are LNHNV and YYDKDF (reference sequence). The CDR3 sequence is CATSIGDTEAFF. The CDR3 nucleotides read TGTGCCACCAGCATCGGGGACACTGAAGCTTTCTTT.

In its sample, this clone was seen once. This sequence joins TRBV5-1 and TRBJ1-6; 7 bases align to TRBD1. The germline V gene has CDR1 SGHRS and CDR2 YFSETQ. V dropped 4 bases and J dropped 9; count of bases not matched to a gene: 7. The CDR3 consists of 14 residues. The CDR3 region is CASSVDRVSSPLHF. CDR3 DNA: TGCGCCAGCAGCGTAGACAGGGTTTCTTCACCCCTCCACTTT.

The V call is TRBV30, the J call TRBJ1-2; no clear D gene. The CDR3 loop spans 11 amino acids. CDR1 is GTSNPN, CDR2 SVGIG, per germline (reference sequence). The germline V and J ends were trimmed by 4 bases and 9 bases, with 12 bases remaining between them. CDR3 sequence: CAWTQLARYTF. As DNA, the CDR3 is TGTGCCTGGACTCAATTAGCCCGCTACACCTTC.